The sequence of this TCR beta chain was determined in a study of CD8 T cells in Susac syndrome. Treatment-naive patients with stable or active relapsing-remitting disease served as multiple sclerosis controls. RNA totalling about 0.45 to 1 ug underwent reverse transcription with random hexamers. MiXCR was run by TCRdb on the immunoSEQ multiplex PCR reads, yielding one entry per CDR3 protein. Of some 300,000 distinct CDR3 sequences listed, about 89% are singletons. CDR1 and CDR2 (germline): SGDLS, YYNGEE. V dropped 3 bases and J dropped 0 bases, with 10 bases sitting between them. CDR3 length: 15 residues.

V usage is TRBV9 and J usage is TRBJ2-1; TRBD2 might be the D (5 bases). The sample comprised CD8+ T cells from PBMCs. The sequence was collected from a human donor with multiple sclerosis. DNA of the CDR3: TGTGCCAGCAGCGGCGGAGCGGACTCCTACAATGAGCAGTTCTTC. It encodes CASSGGADSYNEQFF.